This entry concerns a single T cell receptor beta chain. The assay, immunoSEQ v3.0, was run at survey level. Sequencing was performed with immunoSEQ multiplex PCR; in TCRdb, only in-frame clones are kept and a portion is missing. The sample yields 17,000 or so clones, about 80% seen once. This entry belongs to a study of long-term antiretroviral therapy in people with HIV. Germline CDR1 SGHRS, CDR2 YFSETQ. Trimming at V came to 3 bases and at J to 2 bases, leaving 9 bases not matched to a gene. The CDR3 spans 16 residues. Sequences were derived from unsorted PBMCs, sampled 0.3 years before starting antiretroviral therapy. The rearrangement joins TRBV5-1 to TRBJ2-3; 7 positions match TRBD1. The receptor comes from a man aged 50-59 years with HIV. CDR3 region: CASSSPPGQITDTQYF. The CDR3 DNA sequence: TGCGCCAGCAGCTCTCCCCCGGGACAGATCACAGATACGCAGTATTTT. Filled out from reference TRBV5-1 and TRBJ2-3, the complete variable domain reads KAGVTQTPRYLIKTRGQQVTLSCSPISGHRSVSWYQQTPGQGLQFLFEYFSETQRNKGNFPGRFSGRQFSNSRSEMNVSTLELGDSALYLCASSSPPGQITDTQYFGPGTRLTVL.